This TCR beta chain comes out of a study of CD4 T cells in relation to SARS-CoV-2 and coronaviruses. Study overall: PBMCs were cultured with antigen for over 8 days before TCR beta sequencing. Convalescent patients had median age roughly 38 years, range roughly 20 to 80. Study-level results: Crossreactive clones expanded significantly less to SARS-CoV-2 than monoreactive clones.

More than 7.5 x 10^4 naive or memory CD4+ cells were cultured with CEF peptides for 9 to 10 days. The ends were cut back, 3 bases at V and 1 base at J, with 6 bases in the middle. CDR3 length equals 14 residues. CDR1 is SEHNR, CDR2 FQNEAQ, per germline (reference sequence). With respect to this clone: Its antigen is not known.

Some clones are missing from TCRdb's copy, which holds only in-frame ones; the method was immunoSEQ multiplex PCR. The top ten clones hold more than 3.5% of a sample with tens of thousands of clones, approximately 81% of them seen once. The chain has TRBV7-9 and TRBJ2-2; a weak D match, TRBD1 (6 bases). The sequence derives from an adult with COVID-19. The sample consisted of naive CD4+ T cells from PBMCs, cultured in vitro. Subset described: naive CD4+ T cells isolated by negative enrichment. For the CDR3, the DNA is TGTGCCAGCAGCTTGACAGGGAACACCGGGGAGCTGTTTTTT. Translating gives CASSLTGNTGELFF.